The entry below gives a single T cell receptor (beta chain) sequence along with its context. The antigen remains undetermined. The PCR made use of 60 Vbeta and 13 Jbeta primers. Libraries were prepared by immunoSEQ multiplex PCR; TCRdb keeps only in-frame clonotypes and omits some of them. The table lists roughly 50,000 clones, over 60% of them singletons. The source of the sample is a study of cytomegalovirus exposure and HLA in healthy donors. Whole-study context: As an earlier analysis found, 150 million to 200 million T cells yielded about 120 million unique TCR beta sequences. Overall study findings and caveats: An analysis done earlier found most TCR beta V segments productive about 87% or about 30% of the time. Reportedly, HLA-A and HLA-B alleles of most subjects were accurately predicted from TCR beta. For TCR beta chains, V- and J-gene trimming was later linked to a missense DCLRE1C variant.

The source is a man in his thirties or forties in good health and CMV-seropositive. Sample: PBMCs.

The CDR3 DNA follows: TGTGCCAGTAGGTCCCCCACCGGGACAGCCTCCTACAATGAGCAGTTCTTC. Translation gives CASRSPTGTASYNEQFF. The chain recombines TRBV19 with TRBJ2-1; TRBD1 agrees at 7 bases. Germline CDR1 reads LNHDA; CDR2 reads SQIVND (reference sequence). The V and J ends lost 6 bases and 0 bases, in that order; junction bases with no gene match: 11. The CDR3 is 17 residues long.